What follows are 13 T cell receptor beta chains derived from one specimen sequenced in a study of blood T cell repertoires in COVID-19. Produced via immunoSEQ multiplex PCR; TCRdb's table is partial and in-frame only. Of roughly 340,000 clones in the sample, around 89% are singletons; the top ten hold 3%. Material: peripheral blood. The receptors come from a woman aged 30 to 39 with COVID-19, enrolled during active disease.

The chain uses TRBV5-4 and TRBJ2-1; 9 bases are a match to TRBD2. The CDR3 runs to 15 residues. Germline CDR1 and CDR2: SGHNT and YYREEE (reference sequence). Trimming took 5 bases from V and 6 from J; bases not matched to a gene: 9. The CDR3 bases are TGTGCCAGCAGGTCAACCGGGACTAGCCCCAATGAGCAGTTCTTC. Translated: CASRSTGTSPNEQFF.

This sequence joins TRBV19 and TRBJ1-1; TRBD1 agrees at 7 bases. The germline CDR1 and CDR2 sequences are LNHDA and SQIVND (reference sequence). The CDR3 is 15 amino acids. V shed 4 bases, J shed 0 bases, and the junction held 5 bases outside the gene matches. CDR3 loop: CASSNLRGMNTEAFF. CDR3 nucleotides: TGTGCCAGTAGTAACCTCAGGGGGATGAACACTGAAGCTTTCTTT.

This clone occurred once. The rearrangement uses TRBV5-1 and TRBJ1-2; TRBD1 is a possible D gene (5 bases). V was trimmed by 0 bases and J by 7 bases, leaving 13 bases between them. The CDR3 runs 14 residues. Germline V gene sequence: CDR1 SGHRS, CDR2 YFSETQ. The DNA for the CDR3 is TGCGCCAGCAGCTTGGGCAGGGAAGGGGCTGGCTACACCTTC. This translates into CASSLGREGAGYTF.

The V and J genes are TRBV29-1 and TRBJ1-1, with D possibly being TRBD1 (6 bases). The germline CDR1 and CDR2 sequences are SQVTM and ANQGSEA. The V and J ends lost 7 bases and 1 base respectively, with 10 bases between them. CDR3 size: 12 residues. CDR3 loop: CSALQGNTEAFF. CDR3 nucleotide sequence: TGCAGCGCCTTACAGGGGAACACTGAAGCTTTCTTT.

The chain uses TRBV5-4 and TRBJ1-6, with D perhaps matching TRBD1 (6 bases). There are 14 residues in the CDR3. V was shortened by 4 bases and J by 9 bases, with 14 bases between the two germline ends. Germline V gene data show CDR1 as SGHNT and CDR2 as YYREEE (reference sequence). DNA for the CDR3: TGTGCCAGCAGCCCGGCGGGGGCTACTTCACCCCTCCACTTT. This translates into CASSPAGATSPLHF.

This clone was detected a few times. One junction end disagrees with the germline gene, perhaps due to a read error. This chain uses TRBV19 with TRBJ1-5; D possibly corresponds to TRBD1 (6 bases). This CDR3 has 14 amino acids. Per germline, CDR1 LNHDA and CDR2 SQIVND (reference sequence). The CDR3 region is CASTITGSNQPQHF. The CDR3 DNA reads TGTGCCAGTACTATAACAGGGAGCAATCAGCCCCAGCATTTT. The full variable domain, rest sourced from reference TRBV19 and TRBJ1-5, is DGGITQSPKYLFRKEGQNVTLSCEQNLNHDAMYWYRQDPGQGLRLIYYSQIVNDFQKGDIAEGYSVSREKKESFPLTVTSAQKNPTAFYLCASTITGSNQPQHFGDGTRLSIL.

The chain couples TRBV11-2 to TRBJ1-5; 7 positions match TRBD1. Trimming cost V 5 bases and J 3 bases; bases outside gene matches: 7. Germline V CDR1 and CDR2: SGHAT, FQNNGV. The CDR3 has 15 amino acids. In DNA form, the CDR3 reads TGTGCCAGCAGCCTAGGGGGCAGGAACAATCAGCCCCAGCATTTT. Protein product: CASSLGGRNNQPQHF.

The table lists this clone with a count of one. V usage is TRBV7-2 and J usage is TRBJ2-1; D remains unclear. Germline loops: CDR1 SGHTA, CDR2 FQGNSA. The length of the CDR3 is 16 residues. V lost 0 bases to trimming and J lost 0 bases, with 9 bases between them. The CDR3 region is CASSLAAQVSYNEQFF. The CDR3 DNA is TGTGCCAGCAGCTTAGCCGCCCAGGTCTCCTACAATGAGCAGTTCTTC.

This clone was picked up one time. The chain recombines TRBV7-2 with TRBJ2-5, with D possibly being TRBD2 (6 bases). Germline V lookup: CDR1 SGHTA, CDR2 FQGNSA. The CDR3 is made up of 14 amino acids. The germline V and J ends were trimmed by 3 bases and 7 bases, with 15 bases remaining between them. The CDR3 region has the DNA TGTGCCAGCAGCTTTTGGCGGGATTTGGGGACCCAGTACTTC. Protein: CASSFWRDLGTQYF.

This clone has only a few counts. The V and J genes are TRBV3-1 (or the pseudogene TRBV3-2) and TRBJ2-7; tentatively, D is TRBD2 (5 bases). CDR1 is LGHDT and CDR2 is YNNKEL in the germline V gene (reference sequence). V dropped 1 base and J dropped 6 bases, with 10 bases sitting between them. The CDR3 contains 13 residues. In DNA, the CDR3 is TGTGCCAGCAGCCAAGGGGCCGGAGGCGAGCAGTACGTC. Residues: CASSQGAGGEQYV.

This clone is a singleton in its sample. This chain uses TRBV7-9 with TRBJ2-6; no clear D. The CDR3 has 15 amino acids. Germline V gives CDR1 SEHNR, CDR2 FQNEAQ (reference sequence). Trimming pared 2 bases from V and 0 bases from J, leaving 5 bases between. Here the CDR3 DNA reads TGTGCCAGCAGCTTATTGTACTCTGGGGCCAACGTCCTGACTTTC. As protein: CASSLLYSGANVLTF.

CDR3 sequence: CASSPDSAYEAFF. The CDR3 bases are TGTGCCAGCAGCCCCGACAGCGCCTATGAAGCTTTCTTT. The rearrangement joins TRBV7-9 to TRBJ1-1, with D tentatively TRBD1 (5 bases). This CDR3 has 13 amino acids. The V and J ends lost 5 bases and 7 bases respectively, with 14 bases between them. The germline gives CDR1 SEHNR, CDR2 FQNEAQ (reference sequence).

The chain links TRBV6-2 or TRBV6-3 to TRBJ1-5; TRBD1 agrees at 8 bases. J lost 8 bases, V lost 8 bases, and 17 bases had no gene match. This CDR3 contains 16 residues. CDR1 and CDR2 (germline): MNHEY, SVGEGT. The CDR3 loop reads CASGRDRSFFSEPQHF. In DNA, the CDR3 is TGTGCCAGCGGCCGGGACAGGTCTTTTTTTTCTGAGCCCCAGCATTTT.